The clone carrying this TCR beta chain was seen only a few times. Its antigen is unidentified. The V end lost 3 bases, the J end lost 0 bases, and 11 bases lay between the germline ends. The CDR3 spans 15 residues. This specimen comes from a study of T-cell reconstitution after alpha-beta-depleted transplantation in children. Findings of the study overall: T-cell numbers and diversity one year post-transplant derived largely from freshly generated T cells. From surviving recipient T cells and thymic progenitors came the high day-60 TCRbeta diversity observed in some patients. Reportedly, alpha-beta T cells present about two months post-transplant originated from several hundred expanded clones of graft origin.

During its preparation, the TCRbeta library received unique molecular identifiers. MiXCR, applied by TCRdb to the PCR reads, yields one record per CDR3 protein. The data hold under 85,000 distinct CDR3 sequences, with 15% to 20% observed a single time. The rearrangement links TRBV12-3 or TRBV12-4 to TRBJ1-1; D ambiguous. Sequencing used PBMCs, mostly from graft donor cells, obtained 360 days after TCRalphabeta/CD19-depleted stem cell transplant. The sequence was obtained from a male patient aged 2 to 9 who had a stem cell transplant for acute lymphoblastic leukemia, so the T cells may come from the graft donor. CDR3 bases: TGTGCCAGCAGTTTTGATTTCATTATGAACACTGAAGCTTTCTTT. Translating it yields CASSFDFIMNTEAFF.